This TCR beta chain was captured by sequencing in a study of cytomegalovirus exposure and HLA in healthy donors. Turning to the study itself: One earlier analysis, a look at approximately 190 million T cells, found 100 million to 130 million unique TCR beta sequences. The Caucasian-associated ancestry cluster contained about four fifths of the roughly 400 genotyped donors.

Trimming shortened V by 6 bases and J by 2 bases, and 16 bases separated the two germline ends. The CDR3 has 15 amino acids. From germline, CDR1 is SEHNR and CDR2 FQNEAQ (reference sequence). This clone has just one count. 13 Jbeta primers and 60 Vbeta primers were used for the PCR. Sequenced by immunoSEQ multiplex PCR; TCRdb stores in-frame clones only, minus some. Of under 170,000 clones in the sample, about four fifths were seen once. The rearrangement joins TRBV7-9 to TRBJ1-2; D is possibly TRBD1 (5 bases). The origin of this receptor is a human donor in good health. The sequencing input was PBMCs. The chain's CDR3 is CASRGGAGLNYGYTF. The CDR3 DNA is TGTGCCAGCAGGGGTGGGGCAGGGCTAAACTATGGCTACACCTTC.